Below, one T cell receptor (beta chain) is given with its context. The antigen is undetermined. These data originate in a study of Graves' ophthalmopathy and Graves' hyperthyroidism. Study in general: Hyperthyroidism counted as stable given no ophthalmopathy within 18 months of follow-up. Study-wide results and limits: Stable hyperthyroidism and ophthalmopathy were told apart by a 13-signature model, which achieved roughly 89% sensitivity and 81.08% specificity. Its predictions of ophthalmopathy progression gave the model 55% to 71% sensitivity and roughly 72% specificity.

Clinical symptoms, serum thyroxine, TRAb, thyroid ultrasound and orbital computed tomography determined diagnosis. CDR3 regions of TCR beta were amplified from RNA transcripts. First-round RT-PCR relied on HTBI primers, and a second-round multiplex PCR came next. TCRdb reprocessed the multiplex PCR reads with MiXCR, giving one entry per CDR3 protein. The sample carries 1 million to 1.3 million distinct CDR3 sequences, 36% recorded once. The CDR3 consists of 15 residues. The germline V gene has CDR1 SGHRS and CDR2 YFSETQ. Trimming took off 0 bases at V and 1 base at J, with 11 bases between the two ends.

V is TRBV5-1 and J is TRBJ2-7; D gene ambiguous. The sequenced material came from peripheral blood or thyroid tissue (not recorded which). The receptor comes from an adult man with Graves' hyperthyroidism. The CDR3 DNA sequence: TGCGCCAGCAGCTTGGACACCGGGTCTTCCTACGAGCAGTACTTC. The encoded protein is CASSLDTGSSYEQYF.